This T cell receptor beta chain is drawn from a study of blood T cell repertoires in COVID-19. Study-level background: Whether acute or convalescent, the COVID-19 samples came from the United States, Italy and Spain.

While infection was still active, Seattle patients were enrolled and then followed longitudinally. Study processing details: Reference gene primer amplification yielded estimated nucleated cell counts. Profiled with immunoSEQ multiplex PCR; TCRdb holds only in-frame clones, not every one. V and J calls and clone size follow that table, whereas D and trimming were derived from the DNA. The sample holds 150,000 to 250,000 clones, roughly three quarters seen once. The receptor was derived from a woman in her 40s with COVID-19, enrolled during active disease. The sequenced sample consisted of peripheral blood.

CDR3 in amino acids: CASSLVLTGRNEQYF. The CDR3 DNA reads TGTGCCAGCAGCTTAGTTCTAACAGGCCGGAACGAGCAGTACTTC. The gene calls are TRBV7-2 and TRBJ2-7; perhaps TRBD1 as D (5 bases). The CDR3 has 15 amino acids. Trimming took off 1 base at V and 5 bases at J, with 15 bases between the two ends. From germline, CDR1 is SGHTA and CDR2 FQGNSA.